This paragraph covers one TCR beta chain sequence. In the authors' workflow: Estimation of nucleated cell counts relied on the amplification of reference gene primers. The assay was immunoSEQ multiplex PCR, and TCRdb's table has in-frame clones only and misses some. V and J calls and clone size follow that table, whereas D and trimming were derived from the DNA. The sample yields around 99,000 clones, about four fifths seen once. The data derive from a study of blood T cell repertoires in COVID-19. Turning to the study itself: COVID-19 samples collected from the United States, Italy and Spain covered acute and convalescent phases. PBMCs, B-cell-depleted T cells, or T cells were the source of the cDNA or gDNA that made up the material.

Per germline, CDR1 SGHDN and CDR2 FVKESK. V shed 3 bases and J shed 6 bases, with 8 bases lying between them. CDR3 length: 13 amino acids. The chain couples TRBV14 to TRBJ2-2; D not resolved. The material sequenced was peripheral blood. The TCR comes from a woman older than 75 with active or convalescent COVID-19. CDR3 DNA: TGTGCCAGCAGCCAGCAGATACCCGGGGAGCTGTTTTTT. Its translation: CASSQQIPGELFF.